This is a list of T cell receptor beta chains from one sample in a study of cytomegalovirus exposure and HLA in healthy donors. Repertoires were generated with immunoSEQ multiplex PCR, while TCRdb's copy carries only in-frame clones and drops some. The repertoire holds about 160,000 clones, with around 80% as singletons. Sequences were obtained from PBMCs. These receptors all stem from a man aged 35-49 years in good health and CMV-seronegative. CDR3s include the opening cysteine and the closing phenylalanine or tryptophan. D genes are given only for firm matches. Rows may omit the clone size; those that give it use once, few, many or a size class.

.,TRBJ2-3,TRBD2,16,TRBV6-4,CASSPQTSGGAGTQYF,TGTGCCAGCAGCCCTCAGACTAGCGGGGGGGCCGGTACGCAGTATTTT
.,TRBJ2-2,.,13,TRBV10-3,CAIIREITGELFF,TGTGCCATCATCCGGGAGATCACCGGGGAGCTGTTTTTT
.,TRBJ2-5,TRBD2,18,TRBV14,CASSQQTSGGSSVKTQYF,TGTGCCAGCAGCCAACAGACTAGCGGGGGATCCTCCGTAAAGACCCAGTACTTC
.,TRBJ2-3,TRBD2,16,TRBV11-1,CASSLEGSGGSDTQYF,TGTGCCAGCAGCTTAGAAGGTAGCGGGGGTTCAGATACGCAGTATTTT
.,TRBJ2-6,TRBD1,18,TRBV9,CASSLGGQGLSGANVLTF,TGTGCCAGCAGCCTCGGGGGACAGGGCCTCTCTGGGGCCAACGTCCTGACTTTC
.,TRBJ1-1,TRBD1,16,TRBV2,CASSEVGTGWDTEAFF,TGTGCCAGCAGTGAAGTCGGGACAGGGTGGGACACTGAAGCCTTCTTT
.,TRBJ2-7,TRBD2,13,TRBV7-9,CASVPSGAYEQYF,TGTGCCAGCGTTCCTAGCGGTGCCTACGAGCAGTACTTC
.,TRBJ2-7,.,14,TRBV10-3,CAISRVESSYEQYF,TGTGCCATCAGCCGGGTGGAGAGCTCCTACGAGCAGTACTTC
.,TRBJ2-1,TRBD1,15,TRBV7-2,CASSQTGNPYNEQFF,TGTGCCAGCAGCCAGACAGGGAACCCCTACAATGAGCAGTTCTTC
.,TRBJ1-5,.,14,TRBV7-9,CASSLEGVHQPQHF,TGTGCCAGCAGCTTAGAGGGGGTGCATCAGCCCCAGCATTTT
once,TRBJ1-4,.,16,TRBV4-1,CASSQGRSATNEKLFF,TGCGCCAGCAGCCAAGGGCGGAGTGCAACTAATGAAAAACTGTTTTTT
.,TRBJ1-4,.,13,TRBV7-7,CATKDTTNEKLFF,TGTGCTACTAAAGATACTACTAATGAAAAACTGTTTTTT
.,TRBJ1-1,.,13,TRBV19,CASSIGGGTEAFF,TGTGCCAGTAGTATCGGGGGTGGCACTGAAGCTTTCTTT
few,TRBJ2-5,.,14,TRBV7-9,CASSQSREQETQYF,TGTGCCAGCAGCCAGAGCCGGGAGCAAGAGACCCAGTACTTC
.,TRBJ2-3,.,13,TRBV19,CASSIARADTQYF,TGTGCCAGTAGTATAGCCAGGGCAGATACGCAGTATTTT
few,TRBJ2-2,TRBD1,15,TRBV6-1,CASRPPGGNTGELFF,TGTGCCAGCAGGCCACCAGGGGGAAACACCGGGGAGCTGTTTTTT
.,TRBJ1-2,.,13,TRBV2,CASSEGEDYGYTF,TGTGCCAGCAGTGAGGGGGAGGACTATGGCTACACCTTC
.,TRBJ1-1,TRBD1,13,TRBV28,CASSPPGGTEAFF,TGTGCCAGCAGTCCACCAGGGGGCACTGAAGCTTTCTTT
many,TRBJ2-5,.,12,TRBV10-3,CATGQRRETQYF,TGTGCCACTGGACAAAGGAGAGAGACCCAGTACTTC
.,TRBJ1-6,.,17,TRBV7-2,CASSLQDAGTYNSPLHF,TGTGCCAGCAGCTTACAGGATGCGGGGACCTATAATTCACCCCTCCACTTT
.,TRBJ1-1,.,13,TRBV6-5,CASRDRINTEAFF,TGTGCCAGCAGAGACAGAATAAACACTGAAGCTTTCTTT
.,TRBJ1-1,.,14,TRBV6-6,CASSYATSNTEAFF,TGTGCCAGCAGTTACGCCACATCGAACACTGAAGCTTTCTTT
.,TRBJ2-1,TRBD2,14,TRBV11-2,CASRPSGGSNEQFF,TGTGCCAGCAGACCTAGCGGGGGTTCCAATGAGCAGTTCTTC
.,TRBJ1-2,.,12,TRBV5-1,CASSSGNYGYTF,TGCGCCAGCAGCTCCGGGAACTATGGCTACACCTTC
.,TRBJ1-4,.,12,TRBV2,CASSEATGKLFF,TGTGCCAGCAGTGAAGCGACCGGGAAACTGTTTTTT
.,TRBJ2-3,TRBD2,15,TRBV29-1,CSVDSPSGGTDTQYF,TGCAGCGTTGATAGTCCTAGCGGGGGCACAGATACGCAGTATTTT
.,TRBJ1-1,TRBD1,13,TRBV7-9,CASSRQGLTEAFF,TGTGCCAGCAGTAGACAGGGCCTGACTGAAGCTTTCTTT
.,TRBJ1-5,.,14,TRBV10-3,CAISESAGAKPQHF,TGTGCCATCAGTGAGTCGGCAGGGGCAAAGCCCCAGCATTTT
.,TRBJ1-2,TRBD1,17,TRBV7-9,CSSSSPGGDRGNYGYTF,TGTTCCAGCAGCTCCCCCGGGGGGGACAGAGGAAACTATGGCTACACCTTC
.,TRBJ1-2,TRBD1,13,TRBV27,CASSLSTGDGYTF,TGTGCCAGCAGTTTATCTACAGGGGATGGCTACACCTTC
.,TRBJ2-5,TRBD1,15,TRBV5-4,CASSFPGTGSETQYF,TGTGCCAGCAGCTTCCCTGGGACAGGGAGTGAGACCCAGTACTTC
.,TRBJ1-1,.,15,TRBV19,CASSRGLNGDTEAFF,TGTGCCAGTAGTCGTGGTCTAAACGGGGACACTGAAGCTTTCTTT
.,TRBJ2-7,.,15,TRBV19,CASSIDRLAAGEQYF,TGTGCCAGTAGTATAGATAGGTTGGCGGCGGGCGAGCAGTACTTC
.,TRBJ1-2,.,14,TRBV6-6,CASSDPQLKNGYTF,TGTGCCAGCAGTGACCCCCAACTAAAAAATGGCTACACCTTC
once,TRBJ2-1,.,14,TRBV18,CASSSQGLYNEQFF,TGTGCCAGCTCATCGCAGGGCCTTTACAATGAGCAGTTCTTC
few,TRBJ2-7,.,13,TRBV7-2,CASSLVTVGEQYF,TGTGCCAGCAGCTTAGTGACAGTGGGCGAGCAGTACTTC
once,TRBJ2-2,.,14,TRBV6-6,CASSYGGNTGELFF,TGTGCCAGCAGTTACGGCGGGAACACCGGGGAGCTGTTTTTT
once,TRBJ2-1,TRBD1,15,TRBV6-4,CASSDGDRETNEQFF,TGTGCCAGCAGTGACGGGGACAGGGAAACGAATGAGCAGTTCTTC
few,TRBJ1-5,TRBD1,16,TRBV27,CASRKQGQGENQPQHF,TGTGCCAGCAGAAAACAGGGACAGGGGGAAAATCAGCCCCAGCATTTT
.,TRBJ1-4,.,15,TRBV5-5,CASSLLGGMGEKLFF,TGTGCCAGCAGCTTGTTGGGGGGAATGGGTGAAAAACTGTTTTTT
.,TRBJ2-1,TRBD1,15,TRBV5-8,CASSQDQGAYNEQFF,TGTGCCAGCAGCCAGGACCAGGGGGCCTACAATGAGCAGTTCTTC
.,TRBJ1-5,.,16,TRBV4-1,CASSQMRTGYDQPQHF,TGCGCCAGCAGCCAAATGCGAACAGGGTACGATCAGCCCCAGCATTTT
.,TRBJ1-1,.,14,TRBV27,CASSLGWGGLQAFF,TGTGCCAGCAGTTTAGGGTGGGGGGGACTCCAAGCTTTCTTT
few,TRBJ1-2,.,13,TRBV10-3,CAISELGPYGYTF,TGTGCCATCAGTGAGTTGGGGCCCTATGGCTACACCTTC
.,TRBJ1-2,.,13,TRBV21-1,CAMRMPANYGYTF,TGTGCCATGAGGATGCCAGCTAACTATGGCTACACCTTC
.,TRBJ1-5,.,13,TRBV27,CASSLDLNQPQHF,TGTGCCAGCAGTTTGGACTTAAATCAGCCCCAGCATTTT
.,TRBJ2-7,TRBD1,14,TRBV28,CASRPGQGLNEQYF,TGTGCCAGCAGGCCGGGACAGGGGCTCAACGAGCAGTACTTC